The 27 T cell receptor beta chains reported below all come from one sample, sequenced in a study of blood T cells in healthy people across ages. For the second PCR, which ran for about 7 to 11 cycles, a sample-barcoded 5' primer and a J-beta primer mix were used. TCRdb ran MiXCR on the 5' RACE reads and lists one entry per CDR3 protein. The sample lists 980,000 or so distinct CDR3 sequences, around 48% occurring once. Sequencing was done on a sample of blood. The receptors derive from a young man in good health.

This chain joins TRBV3-1 and TRBJ1-4; tentatively, D is TRBD1 (5 bases). The CDR3 extends over 15 amino acids. V lost 3 bases to trimming and J lost 7 bases, with 15 bases between them. The V gene's germline CDR1 is LGHDT and CDR2 YNNKEL (reference sequence). CDR3 sequence: CASSQMGGVSEKLFF. The CDR3 DNA sequence: TGTGCCAGCAGCCAGATGGGAGGGGTATCTGAAAAACTGTTTTTT.

The CDR3 DNA is TGTGCCAGCAGTTTTCGTCGGGGGACGGCGGCGAGTACTGAAGCTTTCTTT. This translates into CASSFRRGTAASTEAFF. This chain connects TRBV27 to TRBJ1-1; weak D call: TRBD1 (5 bases). V was pared by 3 bases and J by 5 bases, with 22 bases between. Looked up from germline, CDR1 is MNHEY and CDR2 is SMNVEV (reference sequence). The CDR3 runs to 17 residues.

This chain links TRBV12-3 or TRBV12-4 with TRBJ2-7; TRBD1 aligns across 8 bases. V lost 6 bases, J lost 10 bases, and 17 bases stayed unmatched. This CDR3 region has 15 residues. CDR3 nucleotides: TGTGCCAGCAGGATGTCAGGGGGCGGGAAAGAGATCCAGTACTTC. Its protein product is CASRMSGGGKEIQYF.

This clonotype occurred many times. The V and J genes are TRBV5-1 and TRBJ1-6; D remains unclear. Germline values: CDR1 SGHRS, CDR2 YFSETQ. The V and J ends lost 0 bases and 7 bases respectively, with 11 bases between them. This CDR3 is built from 15 residues. The chain's CDR3 is CASSLDRPDNSPLHF. The CDR3 coding sequence is TGCGCCAGCAGCTTGGACCGACCCGACAATTCACCCCTCCACTTT.

V gene TRBV11-3 combines with J gene TRBJ2-4; D is possibly TRBD1 or TRBD2 (6 bases each). Germline CDR1 SGHNT, CDR2 YENEEA. The CDR3 has 15 amino acids. V dropped 5 bases and J dropped 2 bases, with 13 bases sitting between them. CDR3 in DNA: TGTGCCAGCAGCAGGGGGGCAGTATCCAAAAACATTCAGTACTTC. Protein: CASSRGAVSKNIQYF.

This clonotype turned up a few times. The chain couples TRBV29-1 to TRBJ2-7; weak D call: TRBD1 (5 bases). Trimming pared 0 bases from V and 4 bases from J, leaving 16 bases between. Germline CDR1 reads SQVTM; CDR2 reads ANQGSEA. This CDR3 region has 15 residues. CDR3 in DNA: TGCAGCGTTGAAGATGCGGAACAGGAGACTTACGAGCAGTACTTC. It encodes CSVEDAEQETYEQYF.

This clonotype showed up just a few times. This could be a read error, since a much larger clone is one nucleotide away. This chain joins TRBV3-1 and TRBJ1-5; maybe TRBD1 (6 bases). CDR1 LGHDT and CDR2 YNNKEL come from the germline V gene (reference sequence). Trimming shortened V by 2 bases and J by 9 bases, and 11 bases separated the two germline ends. This CDR3 has 13 residues. CDR3 DNA: TGTGCCAGCAGCCAAAGGGGGATTACGCCCCAGCATTTT. Protein sequence: CASSQRGITPQHF. The variable domain in full, with the rest retrieved from reference TRBV3-1 and TRBJ1-5, is DTAVSQTPKYLVTQMGNDKSIKCEQNLGHDTMYWYKQDSKKFLKIMFSYNNKELIINETVPNRFSPKSPDKAHLNLHINSLELGDSAVYFCASSQRGITPQHFGDGTRLSIL.

Notes on this clonotype: A read error is possible here, since a much larger clone lies one base away. The genes are TRBV5-1 and TRBJ2-5; D is uncertain. The J call may be faulty, since TRBJ2-7 better matches the DNA end. CDR3 size: 12 residues. Germline V gives CDR1 SGHRS, CDR2 YFSETQ. The CDR3 region is CAGSADSYEQYF. The CDR3 bases are TGCGCCGGCAGCGCGGACTCCTACGAGCAGTACTTC.

DNA for the CDR3: TGTGCCAGCAGCGTAGGCCCAGGGCTCTGGGGCACTGAAGCTTTCTTT. The encoded protein is CASSVGPGLWGTEAFF. The genes are TRBV9 and TRBJ1-1; D perhaps matches TRBD1 (5 bases). The CDR3 length is 16 residues. Trimming removed 0 bases at V and 4 bases at J, with 16 bases between. Germline values: CDR1 SGDLS, CDR2 YYNGEE.

Note on this clonotype: One junction end disagrees with the germline gene, perhaps due to a read error. The chain uses TRBV3-1 and TRBJ2-1; unclear D gene. In germline, CDR1 is LGHDT, CDR2 YNNKEL (reference sequence). The CDR3 spans 15 residues. DNA for the CDR3: TGTGCCGGCAGCCGCCTCTCAGGCTCCTACAATGAGCAGTTCTTC. Its translation: CAGSRLSGSYNEQFF.

This chain joins TRBV11-2 and TRBJ2-4; no definite D call. V was shortened by 5 bases and J by 0 bases, with 5 bases between the two germline ends. The germline V gene encodes CDR1 SGHAT and CDR2 FQNNGV. The CDR3 consists of 13 residues. The CDR3 region has the DNA TGTGCCAGCAGCCGCATAGCCAAAAACATTCAGTACTTC. Amino acid sequence: CASSRIAKNIQYF.

This chain connects TRBV14 to TRBJ2-1; perhaps TRBD2 as D (5 bases). The CDR3 runs to 13 residues. Germline V lookup: CDR1 SGHDN, CDR2 FVKESK. Trimming removed 1 base at V and 13 bases at J, with 14 bases between. This CDR3 reads CASSQGLARNQFF. The CDR3 coding sequence is TGTGCCAGCAGCCAAGGGCTAGCAAGGAACCAGTTCTTC.

This clonotype has a count of ten or more. The rearrangement joins TRBV29-1 to TRBJ2-3, with D possibly called TRBD1 or TRBD2 (7 bases each). Trimming removed 6 bases at V and 5 bases at J, with 15 bases between. Germline V gene lookup returns CDR1 SQVTM and CDR2 ANQGSEA. The CDR3 extends over 13 amino acids. The CDR3 DNA follows: TGCAGCGTCCAGGGGGGGGGCCTAGATACGCAGTATTTT. Protein: CSVQGGGLDTQYF.

The sample holds one count of this clonotype. The chain carries TRBV20-1 and TRBJ1-4, with a weak D call TRBD1 (6 bases). CDR1 and CDR2 (germline): DFQATT, SNEGSKA (reference sequence). The CDR3 consists of 14 residues. The germline V and J ends were trimmed by 5 bases and 0 bases, with 10 bases remaining between them. DNA of the CDR3: TGCAGTGCTGCGGGACAACCAACTAATGAAAAACTGTTTTTT. Residues: CSAAGQPTNEKLFF.

The chain joins TRBV18 to TRBJ1-5; 8 bases are shared with TRBD1. Looked up from germline, CDR1 is KGHSH and CDR2 is LQKENI. The CDR3 sequence is 14 residues long. V dropped 4 bases and J dropped 5; count of bases not matched to a gene: 4. The CDR3 reads CASSRGQADQPQHF. CDR3 coding DNA: TGTGCCAGCTCACGGGGACAGGCTGATCAGCCCCAGCATTTT.

Concerning this clonotype itself: The germline gene is not matched at one end of the junction; a read error may be the cause. The rearrangement uses TRBV10-3 and TRBJ2-3; possibly TRBD1 or TRBD2 for D (5 bases each). The CDR3 covers 17 residues. The V gene's germline CDR1 is ENHRY and CDR2 SYGVKD. CDR3: CATSEPPLRGGTDTQYF. The CDR3 DNA follows: TGTGCCACCAGTGAGCCGCCCCTAAGAGGGGGCACAGATACGCAGTATTTT.

Here the CDR3 reads CASSLLRHTQYF. The DNA for the CDR3 is TGTGCCAGCAGCTTACTCCGCCATACGCAGTATTTT. The J gene is TRBJ2-3, the V gene TRBV7-9; D call uncertain. CDR1 SEHNR and CDR2 FQNEAQ come from the germline V gene (reference sequence). CDR3 length equals 12 residues. Trimming shortened V by 2 bases and J by 7 bases, and 7 bases separated the two germline ends.

This clonotype has just a few counts. The gene calls are TRBV20-1 and TRBJ2-5; D gene unclear. The germline CDR1 and CDR2 sequences are DFQATT and SNEGSKA (reference sequence). The V end was cut by 4 bases, the J end by 2 bases, with 14 bases between. This CDR3 has 14 amino acids. The CDR3 region is CSANDGRYQETQYF. For the CDR3, the DNA is TGCAGTGCTAATGACGGAAGATATCAAGAGACCCAGTACTTC.

The chain couples TRBV7-9 to TRBJ1-1, with a tentative D call TRBD1 (5 bases). CDR3 length: 14 amino acids. V dropped 1 base and J dropped 5 bases, with 11 bases sitting between them. CDR1 and CDR2 (germline): SEHNR, FQNEAQ (reference sequence). Written as DNA, the CDR3 is TGTGCCAGCAGCTTAGTGGGGGGGGTAACTGAAGCTTTCTTT. It specifies CASSLVGGVTEAFF.

V gene TRBV28 combines with J gene TRBJ2-7; possibly TRBD1 for D (8 bases). V was clipped by 4 bases and J by 2 bases, with 21 bases between them. The CDR3 sequence is 17 residues long. Germline CDR1 reads MDHEN; CDR2 reads SYDVKM. The DNA for the CDR3 is TGTGCCAGCAGTTCTAGCGGACAGGGAGGTATTCCCTACGAGCAGTACTTC. Its protein is CASSSSGQGGIPYEQYF.

This chain links TRBV29-1 with TRBJ2-7; D is unclear. The CDR3 spans 13 residues. V lost 7 bases, J lost 1 base, and 14 bases lay in between. The germline gives CDR1 SQVTM, CDR2 ANQGSEA. The DNA of the CDR3 is TGCAGCGCTGTCGAGACACCTTCCTACGAGCAGTACTTC. Residues: CSAVETPSYEQYF.

The rearrangement uses TRBV29-1 and TRBJ2-5, with D hard to call. CDR3 length: 13 residues. Germline assignment: CDR1 SQVTM and CDR2 ANQGSEA. Trimming removed 4 bases at V and 1 base at J, with 10 bases between. The CDR3 spells CSVVWNLQETQYF. The CDR3 DNA follows: TGCAGCGTTGTTTGGAACCTCCAAGAGACCCAGTACTTC.

This clonotype was counted ten times or more. This CDR3 is CASSPQRGITDTQYF. The CDR3 DNA reads as TGTGCCAGCTCACCGCAGCGGGGGATAACAGATACGCAGTATTTT. This chain joins TRBV18 and TRBJ2-3; 8 positions match TRBD2. V shed 3 bases, J shed 3 bases, and the junction held 5 bases outside the gene matches. The CDR3 runs to 15 residues. The germline CDR1 and CDR2 sequences are KGHSH and LQKENI.

Comments on this clonotype: Mismatch with germline at one junction end may stem from a read error. The rearrangement links TRBV4-1 to TRBJ2-7, with D tentatively TRBD2 (5 bases). This CDR3 region has 16 residues. Germline V gene sequence: CDR1 MGHRA, CDR2 YSYEKL. CDR3 nucleotide sequence: TGCGCCAGCAGTCAAGATCCGGCGGGTCTAGCCTACGAGCAGTACTTC. This encodes CASSQDPAGLAYEQYF.

The CDR3 region is CSALSPGGYNEQFF. CDR3 nucleotides: TGCAGTGCTCTATCCCCCGGAGGCTACAATGAGCAGTTCTTC. V usage is TRBV20-1 and J usage is TRBJ2-1, with a weak D call TRBD2 (5 bases). The CDR3 contains 14 residues. Between the trimmed V and J ends, which lost 5 bases and 3 bases, there was a span of 14 bases. CDR1 DFQATT and CDR2 SNEGSKA come from the germline V gene (reference sequence).

The chain joins TRBV25-1 to TRBJ1-2; TRBD1 agrees at 7 bases. The ends lost 3 bases at V and 5 bases at J; junction bases unmatched: 9. This CDR3 has 15 residues. The V gene's germline CDR1 is MGHDK and CDR2 SYGVNS. CDR3 DNA: TGTGCCAGCAGTGAGGACCACAGGGGCCGATATGGCTACACCTTC. As protein: CASSEDHRGRYGYTF.

This clonotype was seen at least ten times. This rearrangement joins TRBV6-1 to TRBJ2-7, with D tentatively TRBD2 (5 bases). The germline V and J ends were trimmed by 7 bases and 7 bases, with 14 bases remaining between them. The CDR3 is made up of 12 amino acids. CDR1 and CDR2 from the germline V gene are MNHNS and SASEGT. The CDR3 nucleotides are TGTGCCAGCACCCGCCAAGGAGGAGAGCAGTACTTC. Residues: CASTRQGGEQYF.